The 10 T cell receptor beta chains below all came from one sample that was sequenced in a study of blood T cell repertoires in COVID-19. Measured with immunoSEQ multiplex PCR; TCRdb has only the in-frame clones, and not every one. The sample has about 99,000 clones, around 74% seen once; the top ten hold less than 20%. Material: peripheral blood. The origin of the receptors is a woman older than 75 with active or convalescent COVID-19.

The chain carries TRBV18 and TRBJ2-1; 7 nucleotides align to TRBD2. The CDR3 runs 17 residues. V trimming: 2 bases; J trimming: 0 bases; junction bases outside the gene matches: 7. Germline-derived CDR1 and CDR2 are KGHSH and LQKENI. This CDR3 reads CASSPSRERGSYNEQFF. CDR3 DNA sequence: TGTGCCAGCTCACCATCGAGGGAGCGGGGCTCCTACAATGAGCAGTTCTTC.

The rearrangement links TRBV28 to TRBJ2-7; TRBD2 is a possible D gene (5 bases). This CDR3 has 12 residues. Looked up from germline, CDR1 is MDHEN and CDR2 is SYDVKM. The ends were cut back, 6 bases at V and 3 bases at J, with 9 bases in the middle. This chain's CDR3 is CASSLRDYEQYF. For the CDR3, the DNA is TGTGCCAGCAGCCTCCGGGACTACGAGCAGTACTTC.

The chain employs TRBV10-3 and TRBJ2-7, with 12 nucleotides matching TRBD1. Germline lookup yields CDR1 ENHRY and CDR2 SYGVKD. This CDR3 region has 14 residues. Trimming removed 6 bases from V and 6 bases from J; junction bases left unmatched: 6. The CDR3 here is CAISGDRGRAEQYF. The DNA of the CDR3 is TGTGCCATCAGCGGGGACAGGGGGCGGGCCGAGCAGTACTTC.

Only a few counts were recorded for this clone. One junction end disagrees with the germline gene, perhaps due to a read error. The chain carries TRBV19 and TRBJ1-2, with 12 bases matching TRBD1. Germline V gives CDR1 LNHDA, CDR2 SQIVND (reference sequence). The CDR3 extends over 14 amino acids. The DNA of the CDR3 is TGTGCCAGTAGTGACCGGGACAGGGGGCGTTTGGTGGCCTTC. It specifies CASSDRDRGRLVAF.

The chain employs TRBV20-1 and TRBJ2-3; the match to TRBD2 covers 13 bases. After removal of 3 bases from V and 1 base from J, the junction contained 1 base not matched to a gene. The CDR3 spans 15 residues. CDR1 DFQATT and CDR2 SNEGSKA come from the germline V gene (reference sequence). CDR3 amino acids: CSASGTSGGTDTQYF. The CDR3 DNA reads TGCAGTGCTAGTGGGACTAGCGGGGGCACAGATACGCAGTATTTT.

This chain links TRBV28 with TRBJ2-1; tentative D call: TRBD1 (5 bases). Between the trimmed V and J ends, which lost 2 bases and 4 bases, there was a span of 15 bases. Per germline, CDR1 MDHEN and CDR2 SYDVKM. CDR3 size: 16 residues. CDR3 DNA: TGTGCCAGCAGTTTACCGAGACAGATTACTTACAATGAGCAGTTCTTC. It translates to CASSLPRQITYNEQFF.

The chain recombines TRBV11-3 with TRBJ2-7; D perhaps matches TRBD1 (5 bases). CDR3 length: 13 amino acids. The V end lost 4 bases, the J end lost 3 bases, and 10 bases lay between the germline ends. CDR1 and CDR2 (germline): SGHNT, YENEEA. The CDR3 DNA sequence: TGTGCCAGCAGCTCCCCAGGGAACTACGAGCAGTACTTC. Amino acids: CASSSPGNYEQYF.

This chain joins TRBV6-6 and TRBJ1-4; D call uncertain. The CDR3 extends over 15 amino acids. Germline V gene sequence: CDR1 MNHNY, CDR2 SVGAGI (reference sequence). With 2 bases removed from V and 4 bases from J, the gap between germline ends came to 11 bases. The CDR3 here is CASSYGGALNEKLFF. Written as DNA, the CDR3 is TGTGCCAGCAGTTACGGTGGAGCACTTAATGAAAAACTGTTTTTT.

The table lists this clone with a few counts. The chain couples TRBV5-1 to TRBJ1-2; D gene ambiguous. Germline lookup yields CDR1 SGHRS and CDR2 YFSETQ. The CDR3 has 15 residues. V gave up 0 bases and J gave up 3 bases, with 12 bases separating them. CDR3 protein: CASSLVGGDDYGYTF. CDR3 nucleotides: TGCGCCAGCAGCTTGGTTGGTGGAGACGACTATGGCTACACCTTC.

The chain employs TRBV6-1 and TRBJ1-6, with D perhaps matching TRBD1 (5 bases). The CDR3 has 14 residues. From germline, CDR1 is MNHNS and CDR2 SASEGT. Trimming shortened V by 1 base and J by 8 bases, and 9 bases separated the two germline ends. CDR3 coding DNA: TGTGCCAGCAGTGAAGTCAGGGTTGATTCACCCCTCCACTTT. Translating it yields CASSEVRVDSPLHF.